A selection of T cell receptor beta chains follows, all from one sample in a study of regulatory T cells in long-lasting Graves disease. MiXCR, run by TCRdb on the multiplex PCR reads, gives a single entry per CDR3 protein. The data hold 500,000 or so distinct CDR3 sequences, with 15% to 20% observed a single time. These same data were also listed under a study on T cells in Graves' hyperthyroidism and ophthalmopathy.

Sequences were derived from peripheral blood mononuclear cells (PBMCs), sampled at new diagnosis, from a patient treated with antithyroid drugs. These receptors all stem from a woman aged 35 to 59 with Graves disease. Each CDR3 is given without its conserved first and last residue.

TRBJ1-5,TRBV6-2/TRBV6-3,ASRYRGLSNQPQH
TRBJ1-1,TRBV6-1,ASGGQGGTEAF
TRBJ2-5,TRBV12-3/TRBV12-4,ASTRGTNQETQY
TRBJ2-1,TRBV13,ASNERRTGDYNEQF
TRBJ2-7,TRBV10-3,AISDETASYEQY
NA,TRBV5-4,ASSYPDRKGNEQY
TRBJ1-2,TRBV7-3,ASSHARGPGPNYGYT
TRBJ2-7,TRBV4-1,ASSQETITEQY
TRBJ1-2,TRBV25-1,ASSETTIIGDGYT
TRBJ2-3,TRBV10-3,AISESEDTQY
TRBJ2-1,TRBV5-4,ASSLISTEQF
TRBJ2-3,TRBV6-2/TRBV6-3,ASSYTGHHTQY
TRBJ2-3,TRBV12-3/TRBV12-4,ASSGDRDSETDTQY
TRBJ2-1,TRBV5-1,TSSLEGQGYNEQF
TRBJ2-4,TRBV2,ASYSAKNIQY
TRBJ2-1,TRBV11-2,ASSSTGATYNEQF
TRBJ2-1,TRBV15,ATSSRGGHEQF
TRBJ2-2,TRBV6-1,ASSGLAGDTGELF
TRBJ2-3,TRBV28,ASSQDSPTDTQY
TRBJ2-7,TRBV12-3/TRBV12-4,ASSHPGLAYEQY
TRBJ1-2,TRBV28,ASSLVPYGYT
TRBJ1-2,TRBV10-3,AISGLDRGGYT
TRBJ2-6,TRBV19,ASSVNRADGANVLT
TRBJ1-2,TRBV7-2,ASSTRQGYYGYT
TRBJ2-2,TRBV20-1,SAQEFRGNTGELF
TRBJ1-5,TRBV5-5,ASSTLGGDGNQPQH